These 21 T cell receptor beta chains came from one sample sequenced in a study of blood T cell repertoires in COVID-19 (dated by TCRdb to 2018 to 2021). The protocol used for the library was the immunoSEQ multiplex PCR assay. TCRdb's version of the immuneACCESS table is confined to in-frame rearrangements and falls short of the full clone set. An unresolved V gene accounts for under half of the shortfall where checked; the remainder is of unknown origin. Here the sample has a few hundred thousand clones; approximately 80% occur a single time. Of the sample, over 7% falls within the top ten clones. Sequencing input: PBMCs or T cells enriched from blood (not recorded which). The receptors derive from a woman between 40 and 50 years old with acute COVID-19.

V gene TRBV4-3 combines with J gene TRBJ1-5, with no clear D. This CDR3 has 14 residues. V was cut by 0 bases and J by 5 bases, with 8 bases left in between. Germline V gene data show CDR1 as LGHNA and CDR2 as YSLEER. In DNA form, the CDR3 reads TGCGCCAGCAGCCAAGATTGGGGAGATCAGCCCCAGCATTTT. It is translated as CASSQDWGDQPQHF.

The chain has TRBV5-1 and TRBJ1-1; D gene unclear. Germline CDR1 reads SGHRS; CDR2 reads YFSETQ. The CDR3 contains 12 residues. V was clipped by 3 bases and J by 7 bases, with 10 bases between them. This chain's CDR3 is CASSSRGVEAFF. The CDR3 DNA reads TGCGCCAGCAGCTCCCGGGGTGTTGAAGCTTTCTTT.

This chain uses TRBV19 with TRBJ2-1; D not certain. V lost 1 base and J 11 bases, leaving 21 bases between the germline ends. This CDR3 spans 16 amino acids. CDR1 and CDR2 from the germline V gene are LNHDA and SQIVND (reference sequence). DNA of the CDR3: TGTGCCAGTAGTATAGGGGCCACTGCTACAATGAACAAGCAGTTCTTC. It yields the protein CASSIGATATMNKQFF.

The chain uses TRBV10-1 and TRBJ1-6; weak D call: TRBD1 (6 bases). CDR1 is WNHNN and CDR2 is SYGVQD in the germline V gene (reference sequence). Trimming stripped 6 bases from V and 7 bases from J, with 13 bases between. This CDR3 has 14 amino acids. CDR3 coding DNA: TGCGCCAGCAGCGCCGGACAGTCCAATTCACCCCTCCACTTT. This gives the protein CASSAGQSNSPLHF.

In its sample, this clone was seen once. The CDR3 sequence: CASSLNRVNQPQHF. For the CDR3, the DNA is TGTGCCAGCAGTTTAAACAGGGTTAATCAGCCCCAGCATTTT. V usage is TRBV27 and J usage is TRBJ1-5, with D perhaps TRBD1 (6 bases). Trimming removed 2 bases from V and 4 bases from J, with 9 bases in between. There are 14 residues in the CDR3. Per germline, CDR1 MNHEY and CDR2 SMNVEV (reference sequence).

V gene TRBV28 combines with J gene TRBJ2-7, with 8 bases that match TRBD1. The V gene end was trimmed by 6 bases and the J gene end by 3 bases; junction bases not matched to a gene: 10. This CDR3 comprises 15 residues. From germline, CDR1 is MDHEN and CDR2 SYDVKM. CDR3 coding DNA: TGTGCCAGCAGCGTACCGGGACAGGCTCTCTACGAGCAGTACTTC. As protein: CASSVPGQALYEQYF.

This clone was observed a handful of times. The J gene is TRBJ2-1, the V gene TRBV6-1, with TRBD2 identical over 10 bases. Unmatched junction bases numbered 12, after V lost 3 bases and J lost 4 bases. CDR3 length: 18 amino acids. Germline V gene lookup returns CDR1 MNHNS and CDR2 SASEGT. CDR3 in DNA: TGTGCCAGCAGTGATGTTCTAGCGGGAGTTGGGGTGTACAATGAGCAGTTCTTC. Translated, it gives CASSDVLAGVGVYNEQFF.

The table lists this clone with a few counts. The CDR3 DNA sequence: TGTGCCAGCAGCCAAAAACAGGGACAGACTAATAGCAATCAGCCCCAGCATTTT. Its protein is CASSQKQGQTNSNQPQHF. The chain has TRBV21-1 and TRBJ1-5; TRBD1 reflects the table's D call only, with no check against the DNA. TRBV21-1 is marked as a pseudogene. The CDR3 has 18 residues.

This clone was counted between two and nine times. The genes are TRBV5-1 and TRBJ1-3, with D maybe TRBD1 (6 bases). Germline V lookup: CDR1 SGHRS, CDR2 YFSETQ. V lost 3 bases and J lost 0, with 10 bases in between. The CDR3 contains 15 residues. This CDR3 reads CASSSTGLSGNTIYF. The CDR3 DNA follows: TGCGCCAGCAGCTCAACAGGGCTCTCTGGAAACACCATATATTTT.

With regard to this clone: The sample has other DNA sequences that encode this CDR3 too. The CDR3 protein is CASSVTGNTEAFF. Here the CDR3 DNA reads TGTGCCAGCAGCGTAACAGGAAACACTGAAGCTTTCTTT. The chain couples TRBV9 to TRBJ1-1; D is perhaps TRBD1 (5 bases). CDR1 is SGDLS and CDR2 is YYNGEE in the germline V gene. V lost 1 base and J lost 2, with 6 bases in between. This CDR3 has 13 residues. The variable domain in full, completed from reference TRBV9 and TRBJ1-1, reads DSGVTQTPKHLITATGQRVTLRCSPRSGDLSVYWYQQSLDQGLQFLIQYYNGEERAKGNILERFSAQQFPDLHSELNLSSLELGDSALYFCASSVTGNTEAFFGQGTRLTVV.

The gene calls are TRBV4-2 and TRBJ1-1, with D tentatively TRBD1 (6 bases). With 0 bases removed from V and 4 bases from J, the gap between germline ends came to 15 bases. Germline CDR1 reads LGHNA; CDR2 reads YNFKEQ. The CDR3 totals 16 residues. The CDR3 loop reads CASSQERNRVGTEAFF. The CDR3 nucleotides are TGTGCCAGCAGCCAAGAAAGGAACAGGGTAGGCACTGAAGCTTTCTTT.

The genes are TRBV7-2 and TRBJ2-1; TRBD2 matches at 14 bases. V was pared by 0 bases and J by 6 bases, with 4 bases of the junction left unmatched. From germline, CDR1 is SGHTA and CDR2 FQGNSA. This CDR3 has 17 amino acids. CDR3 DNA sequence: TGTGCCAGCAGCTTAGCACGGACTAGCGGGGGGATCAATGAGCAGTTCTTC. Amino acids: CASSLARTSGGINEQFF.

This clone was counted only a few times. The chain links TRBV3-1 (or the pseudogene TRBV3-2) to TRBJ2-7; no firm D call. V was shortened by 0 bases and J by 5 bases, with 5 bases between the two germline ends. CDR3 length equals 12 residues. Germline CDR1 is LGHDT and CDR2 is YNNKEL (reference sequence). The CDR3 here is CASSQDVNEQYF. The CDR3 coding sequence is TGTGCCAGCAGCCAAGATGTCAACGAGCAGTACTTC.

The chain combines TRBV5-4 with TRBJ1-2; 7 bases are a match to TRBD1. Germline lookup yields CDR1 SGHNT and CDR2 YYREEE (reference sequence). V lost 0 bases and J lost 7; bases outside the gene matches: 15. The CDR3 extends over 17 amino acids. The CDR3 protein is CASSLGRGIIAASGYTF. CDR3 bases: TGTGCCAGCAGCTTGGGCAGGGGGATCATAGCGGCGAGTGGCTACACCTTC.

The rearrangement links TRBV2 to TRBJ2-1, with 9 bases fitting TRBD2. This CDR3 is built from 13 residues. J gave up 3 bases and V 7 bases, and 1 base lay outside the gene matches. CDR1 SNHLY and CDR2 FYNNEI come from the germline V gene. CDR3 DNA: TGTGCCAGCAAAGCGGGGGGCTACAATGAGCAGTTCTTC. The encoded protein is CASKAGGYNEQFF.

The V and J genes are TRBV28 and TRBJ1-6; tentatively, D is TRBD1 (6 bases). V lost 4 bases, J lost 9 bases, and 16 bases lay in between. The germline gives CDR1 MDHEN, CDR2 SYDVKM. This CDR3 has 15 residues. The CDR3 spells CASSSAGTTTSPLHF. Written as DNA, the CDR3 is TGTGCCAGCAGTTCCGCCGGGACAACAACTTCACCCCTCCACTTT.

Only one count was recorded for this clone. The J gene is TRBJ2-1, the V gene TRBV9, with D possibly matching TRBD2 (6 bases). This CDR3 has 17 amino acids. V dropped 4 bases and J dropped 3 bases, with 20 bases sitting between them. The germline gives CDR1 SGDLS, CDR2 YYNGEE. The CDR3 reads CASSPPPLGGVYNEQFF. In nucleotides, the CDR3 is TGTGCCAGCAGCCCACCCCCCTTGGGCGGGGTCTACAATGAGCAGTTCTTC.

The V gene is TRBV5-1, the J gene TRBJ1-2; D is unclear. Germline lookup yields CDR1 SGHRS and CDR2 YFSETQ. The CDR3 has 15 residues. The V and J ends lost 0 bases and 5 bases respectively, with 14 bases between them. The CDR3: CASSLEGRRSYGYTF. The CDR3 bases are TGCGCCAGCAGCTTGGAAGGCAGAAGGAGTTATGGCTACACCTTC.

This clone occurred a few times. The CDR3 protein is CASGRDRVDSYTF. The CDR3 coding sequence is TGTGCCAGCGGACGAGACAGGGTCGACTCTTACACCTTC. The rearrangement joins TRBV28 to TRBJ1-2, with TRBD1 identical over 7 bases. There are 13 residues in the CDR3. Germline V gene sequence: CDR1 MDHEN, CDR2 SYDVKM. Trimming removed 8 bases from V and 11 bases from J; junction bases left unmatched: 14.

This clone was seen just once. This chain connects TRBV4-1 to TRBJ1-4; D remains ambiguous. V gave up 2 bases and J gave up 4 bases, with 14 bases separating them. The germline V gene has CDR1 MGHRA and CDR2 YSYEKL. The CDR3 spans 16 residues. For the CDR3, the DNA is TGCGCCAGCAGCCAACGAGGCAGTAGCTTTAATGAAAAACTGTTTTTT. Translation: CASSQRGSSFNEKLFF.

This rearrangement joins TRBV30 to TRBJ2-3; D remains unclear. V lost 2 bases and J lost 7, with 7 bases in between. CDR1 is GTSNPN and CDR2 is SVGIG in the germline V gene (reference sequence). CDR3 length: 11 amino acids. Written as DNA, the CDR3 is TGTGCCTGGAGTAACAGCCATACGCAGTATTTT. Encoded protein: CAWSNSHTQYF.